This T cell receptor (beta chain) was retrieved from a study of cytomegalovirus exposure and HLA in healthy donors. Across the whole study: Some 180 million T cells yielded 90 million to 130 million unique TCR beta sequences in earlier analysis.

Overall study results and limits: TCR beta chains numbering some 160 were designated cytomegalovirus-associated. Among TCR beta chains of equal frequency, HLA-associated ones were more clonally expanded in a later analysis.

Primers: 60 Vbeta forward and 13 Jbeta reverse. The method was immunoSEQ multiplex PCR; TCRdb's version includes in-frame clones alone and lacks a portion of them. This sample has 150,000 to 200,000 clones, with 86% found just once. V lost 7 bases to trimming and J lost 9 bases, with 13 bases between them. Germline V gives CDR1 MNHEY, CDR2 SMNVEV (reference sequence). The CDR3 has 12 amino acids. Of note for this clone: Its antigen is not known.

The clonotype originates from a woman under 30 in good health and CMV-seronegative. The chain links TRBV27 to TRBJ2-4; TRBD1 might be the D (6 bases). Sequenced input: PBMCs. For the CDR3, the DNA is TGTGCCAGCATAAACAGGGCCGGCATTCAGTACTTC. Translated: CASINRAGIQYF.